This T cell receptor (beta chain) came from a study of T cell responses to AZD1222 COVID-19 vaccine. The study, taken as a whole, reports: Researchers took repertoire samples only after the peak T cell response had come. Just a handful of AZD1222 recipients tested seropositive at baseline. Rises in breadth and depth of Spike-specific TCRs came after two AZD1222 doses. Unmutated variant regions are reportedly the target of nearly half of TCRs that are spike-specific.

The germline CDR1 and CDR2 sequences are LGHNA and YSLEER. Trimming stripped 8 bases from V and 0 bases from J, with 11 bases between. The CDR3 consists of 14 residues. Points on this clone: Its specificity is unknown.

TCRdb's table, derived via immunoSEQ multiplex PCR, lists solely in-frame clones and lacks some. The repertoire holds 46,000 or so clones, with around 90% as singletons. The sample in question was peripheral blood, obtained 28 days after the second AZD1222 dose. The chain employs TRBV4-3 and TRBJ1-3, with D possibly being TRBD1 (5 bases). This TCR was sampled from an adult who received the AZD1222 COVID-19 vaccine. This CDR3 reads CASGGLPSGNTIYF. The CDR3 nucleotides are TGCGCCAGCGGGGGACTCCCCTCTGGAAACACCATATATTTT.